The entry below describes one TCR beta chain. The sample comes from a study of blood T cell repertoires in COVID-19. Study details: T cells, B-cell-depleted T cells, or PBMCs supplied cDNA or gDNA.

Authors' methods: Reference gene primer amplification gave estimated nucleated cell counts. TCRdb keeps only in-frame clones here, not all; method: immunoSEQ multiplex PCR. Clone size and the V and J calls come from that table; the DNA yielded D and trimming. The sample holds about 160,000 clones, over 75% seen once. The participants were between roughly 18 and 89 years old and came from 24 US areas. Trimming left V 4 bases short and J 8 bases short, with 20 bases between. Germline V lookup: CDR1 SGHNT, CDR2 YYREEE (reference sequence). The length of the CDR3 is 15 residues. The receptor was isolated from a woman in her thirties or forties with acute COVID-19. The specimen sequenced was PBMCs or T cells enriched from blood (not recorded which). J is TRBJ2-3 and V is TRBV5-4; possible D gene TRBD2, 6 bases. The CDR3 loop is CASSLQGVGSGTQYF. In DNA form, the CDR3 reads TGTGCCAGCAGCCTGCAAGGCGTCGGGAGTGGTACGCAGTATTTT.